This T cell receptor (beta chain) was captured in a study of CXCR3-negative and CXCR3-positive naive CD8 T cells. Libraries were UMI-labeled 5' RACE TRB cDNA. Following a re-call of the 5' RACE reads, TCRdb has one entry per CDR3 protein and lacks DNA. The sample table includes just under 90,000 distinct CDR3 sequences. The CDR3 contains 14 residues. Findings and limits, study-wide: The study found more hydrophobic TRB CDR3s in CXCR3-positive naive cells than in CXCR3-negative naive cells. Similarly elevated diversity marked both naive subsets, with memory CD8+ cells showing far lower diversity. Memory cells showed distinct TRBV-TRBJ patterns, while the two naive subsets matched. Fresh PBMCs were used in most assays, and CXCR3 expression partially decreased after cryopreservation.

A word on this clonotype: Its cognate antigen is unknown.

Specimen: naive CXCR3+ CD8+ T cells from blood. Described subset: CD45RO-CCR7+CD27+CD95- naive CD8+ T cells expressing CXCR3 (TNR3+). The sequence was obtained from a human donor in good health. Some clones in this sample may be carry-over from other donors' samples. The chain combines TRBV12-3 or TRBV12-4 with TRBJ2-5; TCRdb's assignment of TRBD1 cannot be checked, as there is no DNA. CDR3 sequence: CASSPDSIEETQYF.